The T cell receptor (beta chain) described here comes from a study of CD8 T cells in Susac syndrome. Deletions cut 5 bases from V and 6 bases from J, with 20 bases between. This CDR3 is 15 amino acids long. Germline loops: CDR1 SGHVS, CDR2 FQNEAQ. RNA in amounts of roughly 0.45 to 1 ug was reverse transcribed with random hexamers. TCR beta CDR3 was amplified by immunoSEQ covering 54 Vbeta and 13 Jbeta. TCRdb passed the immunoSEQ multiplex PCR reads through MiXCR, listing each CDR3 protein once. The data show 100,000 to 150,000 distinct CDR3 sequences, around 94% seen once. The T cells that were sequenced for TCR beta were CD8+ and CD4+ cells from blood. Isolation of CD8+ and CD4+ T cells was performed negatively, whereas enrichment of TEMRA cells was done by FACS.

Material: CD4+ T cells from PBMCs. The chain recombines TRBV7-8 with TRBJ2-7; a weak D match, TRBD2 (5 bases). This receptor was obtained from a human donor in good health. CDR3 residues: CASSPRPGSYSEQYF. DNA of the CDR3: TGTGCCAGCAGCCCTCGGCCGGGATCATACTCCGAGCAGTACTTC.